This TCR beta chain was profiled in a study of OX40 agonist ivuxolimab in advanced cancers. TCRdb keeps only in-frame clones here, not all; method: immunoSEQ multiplex PCR. The data hold roughly 73,000 clones, with about four fifths observed a single time. This CDR3 has 14 residues. Trimming pared 0 bases from V and 7 bases from J, leaving 10 bases between. Germline CDR1 and CDR2: SSHAT and FNYEAQ (reference sequence). The sequences come from CD4+ or CD8+ T cells sorted from blood, collected in a trial of the OX40 agonist ivuxolimab. V usage is TRBV7-7 and J usage is TRBJ2-1, with D possibly TRBD2 on 6 matching bases. The clonotype originates from an adult with an advanced solid tumor such as melanoma, head and neck, liver or kidney cancer. The CDR3 is CASSLAGGGNEQFF. For the CDR3, the DNA is TGTGCCAGCAGCTTAGCGGGAGGTGGTAATGAGCAGTTCTTC.